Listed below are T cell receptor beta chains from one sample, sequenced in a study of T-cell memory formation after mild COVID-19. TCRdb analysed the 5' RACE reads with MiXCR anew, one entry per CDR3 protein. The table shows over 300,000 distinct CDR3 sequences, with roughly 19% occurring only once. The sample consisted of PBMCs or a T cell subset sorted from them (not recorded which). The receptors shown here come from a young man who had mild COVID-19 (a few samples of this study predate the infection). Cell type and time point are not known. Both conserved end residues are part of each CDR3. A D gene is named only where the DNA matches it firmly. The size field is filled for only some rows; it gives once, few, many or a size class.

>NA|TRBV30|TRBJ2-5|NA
TGTGCCTGGAGTGTTGGAGATCCGGAGACCCAGTACTTC
CAWSVGDPETQYF
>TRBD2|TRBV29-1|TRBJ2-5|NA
TGCAGCCTGTTGGGAGCGGGGGTGGAGACCCAGTACTTC
CSLLGAGVETQYF
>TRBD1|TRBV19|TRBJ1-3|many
TGTGCCAGTAGTATCCAGGGGGACGGAAACACCATATATTTT
CASSIQGDGNTIYF
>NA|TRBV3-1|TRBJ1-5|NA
TGTGCCAGCAGCCAAGATTACCCAGCGTACGGCAATCAGCCCCAGCATTTT
CASSQDYPAYGNQPQHF
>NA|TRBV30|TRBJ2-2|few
TGTGCCTGGAGTAGTCAGAACACCGGGGAGCTGTTTTTT
CAWSSQNTGELFF
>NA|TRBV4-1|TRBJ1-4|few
TGCGCCAGCAGCCAAGTCCAGGGAAGTTTTGAAAAACTGTTTTTT
CASSQVQGSFEKLFF
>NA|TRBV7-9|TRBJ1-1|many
TGTGCCAGCAGCTTGGGGGCTGGCACTGAAGCTTTCTTT
CASSLGAGTEAFF
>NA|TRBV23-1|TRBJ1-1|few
TGCGCCAGCAGTCAAAAGAACACTGAAGCTTTCTTT
CASSQKNTEAFF
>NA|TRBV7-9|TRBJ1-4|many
TGTGCCAGCAGCTTCCCCATTGAATTACAAAATAGGGAAAAACTGTTTTTT
CASSFPIELQNREKLFF
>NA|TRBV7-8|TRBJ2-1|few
TGTGCCAGCAGGGCCCTGGGGGGGGCCGCCAATGAGCAGTTCTTC
CASRALGGAANEQFF
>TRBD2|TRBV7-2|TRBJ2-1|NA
TGTGCCAGCAGCTTAAAGCGGGGGGCATACAATGAGCAGTTCTTC
CASSLKRGAYNEQFF
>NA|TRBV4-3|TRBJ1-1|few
TGCGCCAGCAGCCAAGAATTAGGGCGGGTCACTGAAGCTTTCTTT
CASSQELGRVTEAFF
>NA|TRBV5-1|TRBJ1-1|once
TGCGCCAGCAGCTTGGCAGGGGCTTGGAACACTGAAGCTTTCTTT
CASSLAGAWNTEAFF
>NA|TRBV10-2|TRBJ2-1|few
TGCGCCAGCAGCGCCGGGACTTACTACAATGAGCAGTTCTTC
CASSAGTYYNEQFF
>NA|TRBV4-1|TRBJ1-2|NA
TGCGCCAGCAGCCAAGTTACCGAGCTGGGCTATGGCTACACCTTC
CASSQVTELGYGYTF
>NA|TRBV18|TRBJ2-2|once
TGTGCCAGCTCACCACGGACGGTTACCGGGGAGCTGTTTTTT
CASSPRTVTGELFF
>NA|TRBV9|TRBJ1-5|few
TGTGCCAGCAGCGTAGGAGGGGCTCAGGATCAGCCCCAGCATTTT
CASSVGGAQDQPQHF
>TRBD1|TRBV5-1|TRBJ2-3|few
TGCGCCAGCAGCGTAGGGACAGGGGACACAGATACGCAGTATTTT
CASSVGTGDTDTQYF
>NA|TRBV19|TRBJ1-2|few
TGTGCCAGTAGTATAGTCCCCAGGGCAGTGACTGGCTACACCTTC
CASSIVPRAVTGYTF
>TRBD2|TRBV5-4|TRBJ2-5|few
TGTGCCAGCAGCAGAGGGCTAGCGGGGGGGGAAGAGACCCAGTACTTC
CASSRGLAGGEETQYF
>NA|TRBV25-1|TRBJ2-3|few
TGTGCCAGCAGTCTCGGGTCACTAGGTACGCAGTATTTT
CASSLGSLGTQYF
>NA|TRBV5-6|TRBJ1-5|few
TGTGCCAGCAGCTTGTTCGATAGCAATCAGCCCCAGCATTTT
CASSLFDSNQPQHF
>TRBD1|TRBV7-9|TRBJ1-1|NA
TGTGCCAGCAGCTCCTGGACAGGGCCCACTGAAGCTTTCTTT
CASSSWTGPTEAFF
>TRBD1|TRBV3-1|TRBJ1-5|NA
TGTGCCAGCAGCCATGGGACAGGGGGACAGCCCCAGCATTTT
CASSHGTGGQPQHF
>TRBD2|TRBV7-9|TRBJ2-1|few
TGTGCCAGCAATAGCGGGGGCACCTACAATGAGCAGTTCTTC
CASNSGGTYNEQFF
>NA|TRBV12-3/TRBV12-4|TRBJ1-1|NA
TGTGCCAGCAGTTTAGGGCACCCTAGTAACACTGAAGCTTTCTTT
CASSLGHPSNTEAFF
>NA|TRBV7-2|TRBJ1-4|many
TGTGCCAGCAGCTTATCCCCTGCAGGGGAAAAACTGTTTTTT
CASSLSPAGEKLFF
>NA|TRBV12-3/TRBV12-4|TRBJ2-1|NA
TGTGCCAGCAGTAGGACAGACAATGAGCAGTTCTTC
CASSRTDNEQFF
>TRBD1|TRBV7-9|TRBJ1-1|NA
TGTGCCAGCAGCTTAGCGAGGGGGCACACTGAAGCTTTCTTT
CASSLARGHTEAFF